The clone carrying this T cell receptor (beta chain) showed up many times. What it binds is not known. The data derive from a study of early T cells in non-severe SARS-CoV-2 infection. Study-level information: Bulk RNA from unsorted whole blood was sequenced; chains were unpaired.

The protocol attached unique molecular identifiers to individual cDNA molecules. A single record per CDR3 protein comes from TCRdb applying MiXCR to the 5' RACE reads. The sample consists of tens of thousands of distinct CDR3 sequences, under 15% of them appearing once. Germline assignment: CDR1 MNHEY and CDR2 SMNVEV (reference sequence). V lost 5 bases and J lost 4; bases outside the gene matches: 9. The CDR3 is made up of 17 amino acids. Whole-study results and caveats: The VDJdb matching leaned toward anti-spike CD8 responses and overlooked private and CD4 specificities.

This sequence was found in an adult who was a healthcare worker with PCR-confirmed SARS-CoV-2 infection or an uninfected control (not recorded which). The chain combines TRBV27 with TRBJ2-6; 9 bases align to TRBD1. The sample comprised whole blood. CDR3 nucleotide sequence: TGTGCCAGCAGTCCTCTTACAGGGGGCACAGGGGCCAACGTCCTGACTTTC. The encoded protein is CASSPLTGGTGANVLTF.